This TCR beta chain was documented in a study of shared clonotypes between healthy human individuals. Study summary: In total, the donors were two women and a few men aged 18 to 49. Three CD4 naive, three CD4 memory, two CD8 naive and one CD8 memory plate were used per donor.

The donors were all Caucasian adults (living in Nashville, Tennessee). Data came from immunoSEQ multiplex PCR; TCRdb stores just in-frame clones and leaves some out. The table records about 2.4 million clones, over 85% of them present only once. With respect to this clone: The DNA is left out, because the CDR3 cannot be placed on it with certainty; the CDR3 is given as TCRdb lists it.

The receptor comes from a man in his late teens or twenties in good health. Some clones in this sample may be carry-over from other donors' samples. Sequenced material: naive CD4+ T cells from PBMCs. Subset specified: CD45RA+ positively selected.

The CDR3 region is CASSFSVGPGEQYF. The rearrangement uses TRBV5-1 and TRBJ2-5. The CDR3 adds up to 14 amino acids, both ends counted. Germline V gene data show CDR1 as SGHRS and CDR2 as YFSETQ.